Listed here are 10 T cell receptor beta chains from one sample, sequenced in a study of CD8+CD57+ T cells in acquired aplastic anemia. Profiles of TCR beta VDJ and CDR3 were generated from a genomic DNA template. TCRdb recomputed calls from the reads with MiXCR, one row per CDR3 protein. The sample consists of 120,000 or so distinct CDR3 sequences, 40% to 60% of them appearing once. Material: sorted CD4+, CD8+, or CD8+CD57+ T cells (not recorded which) from PBMCs. These TCRs come from a human donor in good health, serving as a control.

The V and J genes are TRBV19 and TRBJ2-1; D is perhaps TRBD2 (6 bases). Germline CDR1 and CDR2: LNHDA and SQIVND (reference sequence). CDR3 length equals 13 residues. Trimming left V 4 bases short and J 13 bases short, with 17 bases between. DNA for the CDR3: TGTGCCAGTAGTAAGAGGGACGGGACTGATCAGTTCTTC. Protein sequence: CASSKRDGTDQFF. Variable domain in full (rest from reference TRBV19 and TRBJ2-1): DGGITQSPKYLFRKEGQNVTLSCEQNLNHDAMYWYRQDPGQGLRLIYYSQIVNDFQKGDIAEGYSVSREKKESFPLTVTSAQKNPTAFYLCASSKRDGTDQFFGPGTRLTVL.

This clonotype was seen a handful of times. A single base separates this from a much larger clone, so it may be a read error. The chain is built from TRBV7-2 and TRBJ1-2; tentatively, D is TRBD1 (5 bases). V shed 4 bases and J shed 6 bases, with 15 bases lying between them. The germline V gene encodes CDR1 SGHTA and CDR2 FQGNSA. The CDR3 is made up of 14 amino acids. CDR3 coding DNA: TGTGCCAGCAGCTCGGCGGGGGGGAACCATGGCTACACCTTC. Translated, it gives CASSSAGGNHGYTF.

This sequence joins TRBV12-3 or TRBV12-4 and TRBJ2-7; 7 bases line up with TRBD1. After removal of 2 bases from V and 3 bases from J, the junction contained 10 bases not matched to a gene. The CDR3 sequence is 16 residues long. The CDR3 is CASSLNRWGQIYEQYF. CDR3 in DNA: TGTGCCAGCAGTTTAAACCGGTGGGGACAGATCTACGAGCAGTACTTC.

The chain carries TRBV9 and TRBJ2-1; 7 nucleotides align to TRBD2. The V gene's germline CDR1 is SGDLS and CDR2 YYNGEE. V shed 2 bases and J 10 bases; nucleotides not matched to a gene: 6. This CDR3 spans 13 amino acids. The CDR3 loop reads CASSVTSAMEQFF. DNA of the CDR3: TGTGCCAGCAGCGTTACTAGCGCCATGGAGCAGTTCTTC.

The table lists this clonotype with a count of one. The rearrangement links TRBV25-1 to TRBJ2-7; tentative D call: TRBD1 (5 bases). Per the germline V gene, CDR1 is MGHDK and CDR2 is SYGVNS. V gave up 8 bases and J gave up 3 bases, with 14 bases separating them. This CDR3 is 13 amino acids long. The chain's CDR3 is CASGPVGVYEQYF. DNA for the CDR3: TGTGCCAGCGGCCCCGTAGGGGTCTACGAGCAGTACTTC.

V usage is TRBV6-5 and J usage is TRBJ2-3; D may correspond to TRBD1 or TRBD2 (5 bases each). Per the germline V gene, CDR1 is MNHEY and CDR2 is SVGAGI. CDR3 size: 14 residues. V was trimmed by 1 base and J by 4 bases, leaving 9 bases between them. CDR3 coding DNA: TGTGCCAGCAGTTACTTGGGGGTGGCAGATACGCAGTATTTT. It encodes CASSYLGVADTQYF.

The sample holds many counts of this clonotype. This chain uses TRBV18 with TRBJ2-7; D is undetermined. Germline assignment: CDR1 KGHSH and CDR2 LQKENI. This CDR3 spans 13 amino acids. Between the trimmed V and J ends, which lost 4 bases and 6 bases, there was a span of 13 bases. The CDR3 loop is CASSLTSRTEQYF. CDR3 sequence (DNA): TGTGCCAGCTCACTGACGTCCCGCACCGAGCAGTACTTC.

This sequence joins TRBV24-1 and TRBJ2-1; D call uncertain. Trimming removed 7 bases at V and 9 bases at J, with 9 bases between. CDR1 is KGHDR and CDR2 is SFDVKD in the germline V gene. The CDR3 is made up of 11 amino acids. The CDR3 DNA reads TGTGCCACCAGGAGCGATGGTGAGCAGTTCTTC. Its protein is CATRSDGEQFF.

This clonotype was seen many times. A read error may be the cause here, since a much bigger clone is one base away. The genes are TRBV11-2 and TRBJ2-3; D is perhaps TRBD1 (6 bases). The J call is in doubt because the DNA end fits TRBJ1-5 better. Germline lookup yields CDR1 SGHAT and CDR2 FQNNGV. The CDR3 extends over 14 amino acids. CDR3 DNA: TGTGCCAGCAGCTTAGACAGGGGCACAGATACGCAGCATTTT. Its protein product is CASSLDRGTDTQHF.

This clonotype came up many times. The V call is TRBV20-1, the J call TRBJ1-6; D gene unclear. Germline V gives CDR1 DFQATT, CDR2 SNEGSKA (reference sequence). V was pared by 0 bases and J by 6 bases, with 9 bases between. The CDR3 length is 14 residues. This CDR3 is CSAREAMGNSPLHF. For the CDR3, the DNA is TGCAGTGCTAGAGAAGCGATGGGTAATTCACCCCTCCACTTT.